The text below deals with one TCR beta chain. This clonotype showed up just a few times. There is no known antigen for this receptor. It has no much larger one-base neighbor in the sample; base qualities were not kept. The data were obtained in a study of CD8+CD57+ T cells in acquired aplastic anemia (dated by TCRdb to between 2017 and 2018). Background for the entire study: On average, sorted CD4+ and CD8+ cells yielded about 3 ug of extracted DNA, with a range of about 0.17 to 27.4 ug. Mean read counts for healthy donor samples were about 10 million for CD4+ cells and 11.0 million for CD8+ cells.

The full study reports these points: Although 25 to 30 CD8+ CDR3 sequences were shared by patients and controls, these sequences appeared highly expressed in patients and within the immunodominant clones of patients. Between patients and healthy controls, no significant difference in CD8+ Simpson's diversity was found (P=0.060).

Genomic DNA served as template for TCR beta VDJ combination and CDR3 sequence profiling. An Illumina HiSeq 2000 was used for TCR repertoire sequencing. The study's processing was this. TRBV/TRBJ rearrangement plots, CDR3 size and DJ length profiles, and Simpson's diversity index were used to evaluate the repertoires. The immunodominant clone was defined as the most abundant DNA sequence in deep sequencing data. CDR3 amino acid sequences were screened for sharing across subjects and were compared with published repertoires and the VDJdb database. Using fastp trimming at Q25 and MiXCR clonotype assembly, TCRdb reanalyzed the public sequencing data and kept in-frame beta chains. Each CDR3 protein appears once, grouped with its most common genes and DNA. The V and J calls here are based on TCRdb, not the publication. This sample lists 190,000 or so distinct CDR3 sequences; 61% were detected once. The ten largest make up 25% to 35% of the sample.

The study deep-sequenced TCR repertoires of sorted CD4+ and CD8+ blood T cells from severe aplastic anemia patients and healthy subjects. Ficoll-Paque density gradient centrifugation was used to isolate peripheral blood mononuclear cells. CD4+ and CD8+ T cells were sorted by FACS or magnetic beads before DNA extraction. The receptor comes from a human donor in good health. Sequenced material: sorted CD4+, CD8+, or CD8+CD57+ T cells (not recorded which) from PBMCs.

The nucleotide sequence is TGTGCCACCGGGGGGCGCTTCGATGGCTACACCTTC. Its amino acids are CATGGRFDGYTF. The chain joins TRBV24-1 to TRBJ1-2; TRBD1 is perhaps the D gene, given 6 matching bases. CDR1 and CDR2 (KGHDR, SFDVKD) derive from the germline V gene. The CDR3 sequence holds 12 residues, the cysteine and phenylalanine included. Only the CDR3 DNA is retained, 36 bases long and in frame from the first base. The junction shows trimming of 9 bases on V and 6 bases on J, plus 13 bases between the germline ends.